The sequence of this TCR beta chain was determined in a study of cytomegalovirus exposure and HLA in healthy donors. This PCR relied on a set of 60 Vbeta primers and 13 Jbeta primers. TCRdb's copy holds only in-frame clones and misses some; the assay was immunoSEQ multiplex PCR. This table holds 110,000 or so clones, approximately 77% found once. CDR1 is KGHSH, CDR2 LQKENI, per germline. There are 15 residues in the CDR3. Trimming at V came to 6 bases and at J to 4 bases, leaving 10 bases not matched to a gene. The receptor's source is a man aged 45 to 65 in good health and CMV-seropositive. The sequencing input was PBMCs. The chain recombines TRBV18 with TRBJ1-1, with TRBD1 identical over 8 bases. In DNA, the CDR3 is TGTGCCAGCTCCCCAGGACAGGGACATGGCACTGAAGCTTTCTTT. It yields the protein CASSPGQGHGTEAFF.